The clone carrying this T cell receptor (beta chain) was seen only a few times. The target antigen is unknown. The source of the sample is a study of early T cells in non-severe SARS-CoV-2 infection. The overall study: RNA in bulk from unsorted whole blood was sequenced, and chains were unpaired.

V was clipped by 5 bases and J by 1 base, with 14 bases between them. Germline loops: CDR1 WNHNN, CDR2 SYGVQD (reference sequence). This CDR3 contains 15 residues. Researchers tagged individual cDNA molecules with unique molecular identifiers. TCRdb reprocessed the 5' RACE reads with MiXCR, giving one entry per CDR3 protein. The data hold under 70,000 distinct CDR3 sequences, with roughly 5.9% observed a single time. Study results and limitations: Anti-spike CD8 responses were favored by VDJdb matching, which missed private and CD4 specificities.

The sequenced material came from whole blood. The genes are TRBV10-1 and TRBJ2-5, with D perhaps TRBD1 (6 bases). The TCR originated in an adult who was a healthcare worker with PCR-confirmed SARS-CoV-2 infection or an uninfected control (not recorded which). CDR3 bases: TGCGCCAGCAGTAAATCGACAGGCGGCCAAGAGACCCAGTACTTC. Protein product: CASSKSTGGQETQYF.